This TCR beta chain was sequenced during a study of T cell responses to AZD1222 COVID-19 vaccine. General study findings and limits: Nearly half of unique spike-specific TCRs reportedly avoided B.1.351 and B.1.1.7 mutated regions. Donor demographics were predominantly white British with a female majority; clonal diversity may be underestimated. The CD4 TCRs associated with vaccination extended across spike and predominated at 160-218 and 743-854.

The CDR3 has 16 amino acids. V lost 4 bases to trimming and J lost 6 bases; unmatched junction nucleotides: 9. CDR1 MNHEY and CDR2 SVGAGI come from the germline V gene. As regards this clone: Its antigen remains unidentified.

Second-dose groups at about 4 or about 12 weeks were pooled. Produced via immunoSEQ multiplex PCR; TCRdb's table is partial and in-frame only. The profile covers 60,000 to 90,000 clones, with about nine tenths appearing a single time and roughly 18% taken by the ten largest. V gene TRBV6-5 combines with J gene TRBJ1-6; 7 bases agree with TRBD1. The receptor was isolated from an adult who received the AZD1222 COVID-19 vaccine. The sample here was peripheral blood, taken 28 days after the second AZD1222 dose. CDR3 in DNA: TGTGCCAGCAGTTTGGGGACAGCTCTACCTAATTCACCCCTCCACTTT. It encodes CASSLGTALPNSPLHF.